This TCR beta chain emerged from a study of T cell responses to AZD1222 COVID-19 vaccine (dated by TCRdb to about 2021). Regarding the study in general: Because spike-specific TCR depth and breadth did not differ between the two schedules, AZD1222 recipients who got a second dose at roughly 4 weeks were pooled with those who got a second dose at roughly 12 weeks. Trial participants were enrolled by age into subgroups of 18-55, 56-69 and 70-plus years, and roughly 150, 30 and 60 TCR-sequenced participants, respectively, were included in these subgroups. A total of more than 230 trial participants underwent TCR sequencing, of whom roughly 210 had received two doses of AZD1222 and 26 had received two doses of the MenACWY control vaccine.

On this clone itself: Its antigen is currently not known. The record has no base qualities; no much larger clone is one base away.

The germline V gene sets CDR1 to SGHVS and CDR2 to FQNEAQ. The CDR3 goes from the cysteine to the phenylalanine over 15 residues. Of all the DNA, just the CDR3 is kept, 45 bases in frame from base 1. The junction shows trimming of 0 bases on V and 2 bases on J, plus 11 bases between the germline ends. The CDR3 regions of human TCRbeta chains were analyzed by immunosequencing. Turning to the authors' computational methods: TCRs in the repertoires were compared against a reference library of SARS-CoV-2-specific TCRs that had been generated with the MIRA antigen-specificity platform. Breadth was defined as the fraction of unique TCRs that were SARS-CoV-2-associated, and depth was defined as the fraction of total T cells that were SARS-CoV-2-associated. Using the MIRA data, each spike-specific TCR was assigned both to the spike region to which the TCR was reactive and to a CD4 or CD8 class. Log10-transformed breadth and depth values were compared by one-way ANOVA with Sidak's multiple comparisons tests. TCRdb provides this immuneACCESS table in a form limited to in-frame rearrangements. Some clones are lacking; in checked studies, under half of them reflect an unresolved V gene, and why the rest are absent is not known. The DNA gave D and trimming, while V, J and clone size come from that table. The sample profile shows some 58,000 clones; 80% to 90% of them were found once. The ten top clones hold around 15% of the sample.

In light of the paper, this sample's time point label describes: baseline before first vaccination. The vaccinee samples were drawn from two UK trials, COV001 and COV002, one of which was a single-blind randomized controlled phase 2/3 trial testing AZD1222 (ChAdOx1 nCoV-19) in healthy adults. Trial participant PBMC samples were collected at day 0 and day 28 after the second dose for TCRbeta chain sequencing. Overall results and qualifications from the work: Conclusions about previously exposed vaccinees are limited because only six or seven AZD1222 recipients were SARS-CoV-2 seropositive at baseline. A significant rise in spike-specific TCR breadth and depth was observed after two AZD1222 doses relative to day 0 and relative to MenACWY recipients. Most participants were white British and females outnumbered males, and the authors suggested that clonal diversity may have been underestimated. No day 14 peak-response samples were available, so repertoires were characterized only after the peak T cell response. The 56-69-year group was small, and its depth increase did not reach significance, likely because of low power. Reportedly, almost half of the unique spike-specific TCRs recognized epitopes lying outside the regions that are mutated in the B.1.351 and B.1.1.7 variants. The vaccine-associated CD4 TCRs covered the entire spike protein, and the dominant responses fell in regions 160-218 and 743-854.

The TCR originated in an adult in good health. The receptor chain draws on TRBV7-8 and TRBJ2-7; the D region possibly corresponds to TRBD1 (6 bases align). Sample: peripheral blood, taken on day 0 of AZD1222 vaccination. The DNA reads as follows: TGTGCCAGCAGCTTAGCTACGGACAGAGCCTACGAGCAGTACTTC. It codes for CASSLATDRAYEQYF.